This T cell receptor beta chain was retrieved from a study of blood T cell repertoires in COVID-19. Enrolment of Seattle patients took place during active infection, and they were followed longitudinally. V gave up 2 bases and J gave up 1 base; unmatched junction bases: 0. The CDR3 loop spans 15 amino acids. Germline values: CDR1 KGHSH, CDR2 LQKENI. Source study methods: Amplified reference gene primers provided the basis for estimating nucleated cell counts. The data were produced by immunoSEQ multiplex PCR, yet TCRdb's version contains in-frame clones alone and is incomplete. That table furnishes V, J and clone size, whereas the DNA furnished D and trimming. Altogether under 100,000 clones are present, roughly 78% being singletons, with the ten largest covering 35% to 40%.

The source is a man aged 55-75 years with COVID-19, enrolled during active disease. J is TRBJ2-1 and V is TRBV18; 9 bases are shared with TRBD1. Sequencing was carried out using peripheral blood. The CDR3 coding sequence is TGTGCCAGCTCACCAGGGACAGGGTCCTACAATGAGCAGTTCTTC. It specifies CASSPGTGSYNEQFF.